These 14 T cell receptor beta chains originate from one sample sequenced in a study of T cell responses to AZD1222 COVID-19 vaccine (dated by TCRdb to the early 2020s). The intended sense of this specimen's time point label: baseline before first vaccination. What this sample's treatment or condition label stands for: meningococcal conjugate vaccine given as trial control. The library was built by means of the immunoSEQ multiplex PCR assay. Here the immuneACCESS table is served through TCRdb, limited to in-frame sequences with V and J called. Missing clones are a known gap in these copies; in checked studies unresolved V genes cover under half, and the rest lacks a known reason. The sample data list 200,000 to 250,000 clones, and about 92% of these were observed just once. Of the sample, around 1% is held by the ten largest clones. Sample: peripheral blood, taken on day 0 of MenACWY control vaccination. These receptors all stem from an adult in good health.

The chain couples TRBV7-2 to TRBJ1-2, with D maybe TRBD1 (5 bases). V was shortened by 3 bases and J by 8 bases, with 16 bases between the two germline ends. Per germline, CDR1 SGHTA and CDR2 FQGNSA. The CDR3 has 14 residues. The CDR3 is CASSLAGHQQGYTF. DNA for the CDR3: TGTGCCAGCAGCTTGGCCGGACATCAACAGGGCTACACCTTC.

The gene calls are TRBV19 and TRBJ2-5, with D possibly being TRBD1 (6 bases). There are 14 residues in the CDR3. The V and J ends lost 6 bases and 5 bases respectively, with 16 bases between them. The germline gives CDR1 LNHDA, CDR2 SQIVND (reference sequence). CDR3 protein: CASRTAGALETQYF. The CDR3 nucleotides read TGTGCCAGTAGAACCGCAGGGGCTCTGGAGACCCAGTACTTC.

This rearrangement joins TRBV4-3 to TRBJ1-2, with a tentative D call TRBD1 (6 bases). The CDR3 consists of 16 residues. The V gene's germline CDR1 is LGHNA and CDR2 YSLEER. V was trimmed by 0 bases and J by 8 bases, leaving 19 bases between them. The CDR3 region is CASSQDWVGGLRGYTF. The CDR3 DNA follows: TGCGCCAGCAGCCAAGATTGGGTCGGGGGCTTGAGGGGCTACACCTTC.

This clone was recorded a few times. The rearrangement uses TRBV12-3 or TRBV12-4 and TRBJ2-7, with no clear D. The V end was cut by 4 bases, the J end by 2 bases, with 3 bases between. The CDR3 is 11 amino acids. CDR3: CASSSPYEQYF. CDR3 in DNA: TGTGCCAGCAGTTCACCCTACGAGCAGTACTTC.

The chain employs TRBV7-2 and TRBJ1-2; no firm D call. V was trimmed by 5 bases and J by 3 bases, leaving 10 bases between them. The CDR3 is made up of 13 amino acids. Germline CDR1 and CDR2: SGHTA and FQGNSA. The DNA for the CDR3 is TGTGCCAGCAGCCCTTTTCGGGACTATGGCTACACCTTC. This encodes CASSPFRDYGYTF.

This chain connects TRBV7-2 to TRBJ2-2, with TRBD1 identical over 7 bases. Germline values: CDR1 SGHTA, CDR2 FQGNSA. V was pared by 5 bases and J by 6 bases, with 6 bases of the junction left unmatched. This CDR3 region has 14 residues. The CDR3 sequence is CASSTMTGSGELFF. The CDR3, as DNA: TGTGCCAGCAGCACAATGACAGGGTCCGGGGAGCTGTTTTTT.

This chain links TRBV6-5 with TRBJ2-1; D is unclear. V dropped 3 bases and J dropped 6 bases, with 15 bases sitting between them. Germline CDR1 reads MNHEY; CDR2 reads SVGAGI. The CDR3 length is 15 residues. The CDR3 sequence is CASSYRPTARNEQFF. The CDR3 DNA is TGTGCCAGCAGTTATCGCCCCACAGCTCGCAATGAGCAGTTCTTC.

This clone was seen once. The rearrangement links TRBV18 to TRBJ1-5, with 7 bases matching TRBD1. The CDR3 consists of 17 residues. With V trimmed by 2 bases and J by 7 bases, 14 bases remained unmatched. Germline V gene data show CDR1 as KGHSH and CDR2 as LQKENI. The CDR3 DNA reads TGTGCCAGCTCACCATCAACAGGGGCCCTATCATTGCAGCCCCAGCATTTT. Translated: CASSPSTGALSLQPQHF.

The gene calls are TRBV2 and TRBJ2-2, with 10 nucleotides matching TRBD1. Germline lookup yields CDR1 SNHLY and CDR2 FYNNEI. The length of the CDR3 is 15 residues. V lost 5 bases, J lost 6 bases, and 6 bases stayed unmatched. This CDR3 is CASSRTGGRAGELFF. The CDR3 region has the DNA TGTGCCAGCAGTCGGACAGGGGGTAGAGCCGGGGAGCTGTTTTTT.

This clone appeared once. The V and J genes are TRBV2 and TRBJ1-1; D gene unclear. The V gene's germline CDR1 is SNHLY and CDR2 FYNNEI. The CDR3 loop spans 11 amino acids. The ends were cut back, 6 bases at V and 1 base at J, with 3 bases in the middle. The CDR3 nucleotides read TGTGCCAGCAGGGAGAACACTGAAGCTTTCTTT. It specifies CASRENTEAFF.

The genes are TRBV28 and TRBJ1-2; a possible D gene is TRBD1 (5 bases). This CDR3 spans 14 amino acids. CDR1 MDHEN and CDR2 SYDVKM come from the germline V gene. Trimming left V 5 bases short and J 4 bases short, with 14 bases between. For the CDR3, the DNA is TGTGCCAGCAGTCCAGGGAGTCCAGGCTATGGCTACACCTTC. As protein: CASSPGSPGYGYTF.

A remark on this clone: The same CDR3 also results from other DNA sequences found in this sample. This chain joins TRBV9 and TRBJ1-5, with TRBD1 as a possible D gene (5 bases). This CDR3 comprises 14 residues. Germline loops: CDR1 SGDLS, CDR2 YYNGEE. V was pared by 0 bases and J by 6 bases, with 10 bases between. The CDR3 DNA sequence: TGTGCCAGCAGCGTAGACGGGGCCGGTCAGCCCCAGCATTTT. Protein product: CASSVDGAGQPQHF.

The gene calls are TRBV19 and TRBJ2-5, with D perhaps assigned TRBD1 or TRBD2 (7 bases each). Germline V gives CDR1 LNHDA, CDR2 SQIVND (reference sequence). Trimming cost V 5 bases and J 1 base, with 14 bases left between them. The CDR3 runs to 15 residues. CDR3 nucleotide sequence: TGTGCCAGTAGTTCCCAGGGGGGGGCCCAAGAGACCCAGTACTTC. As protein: CASSSQGGAQETQYF.

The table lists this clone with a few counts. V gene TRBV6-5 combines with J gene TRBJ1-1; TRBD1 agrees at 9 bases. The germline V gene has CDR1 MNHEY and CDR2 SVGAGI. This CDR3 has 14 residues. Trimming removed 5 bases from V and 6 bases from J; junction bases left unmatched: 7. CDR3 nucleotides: TGTGCCAGCAGTACGACAGGGGGACCCTCTGAAGCTTTCTTT. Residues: CASSTTGGPSEAFF.